One sample yielded the 20 T cell receptor beta chains listed below, sequenced in a study of T cells in Graves' hyperthyroidism and ophthalmopathy. TCR beta CDR3 region amplification was performed from RNA transcripts. First-round RT-PCR of the TCR CDR3 relied on the HTBI primer set. TCRdb itself ran the multiplex PCR reads through MiXCR, one entry per CDR3 protein. The sample holds hundreds of thousands of distinct CDR3 sequences; roughly a sixth are singletons and the top ten take more than 15%. The source material was blood. The receptors originated from a woman aged 18-35 years with Graves' hyperthyroidism.

The V call is TRBV6-1, the J call TRBJ1-5; D remains unclear. The V end was cut by 6 bases, the J end by 5 bases, with 11 bases between. CDR3 length: 13 residues. Per the germline V gene, CDR1 is MNHNS and CDR2 is SASEGT. CDR3 DNA: TGTGCCAGCAGGCGACGTTCCGATCAGCCCCAGCATTTT. This encodes CASRRRSDQPQHF.

At least ten counts were recorded for this clonotype. The chain couples TRBV7-9 to TRBJ2-7, with D perhaps TRBD1 (6 bases). This CDR3 is built from 15 residues. The germline V and J ends were trimmed by 3 bases and 7 bases, with 19 bases remaining between them. Germline loops: CDR1 SEHNR, CDR2 FQNEAQ (reference sequence). CDR3 amino acids: CASSFEPQGPEEQYF. CDR3 nucleotides: TGTGCCAGCAGCTTCGAACCACAGGGCCCCGAGGAGCAGTACTTC.

Concerning this clonotype: Since the CDR3 does not end with the conserved phenylalanine or tryptophan, this likely comes from a read error. The V gene is TRBV5-1, the J gene TRBJ2-3, with TRBD2 matching 9 bases. CDR3 length equals 15 residues. The germline V gene encodes CDR1 SGHRS and CDR2 YFSETQ. Trimming at V came to 5 bases and at J to 0 bases, leaving 4 bases not matched to a gene. DNA for the CDR3: TGCGCCAGCAGGACTAGCGGCTATAGCACAGATACGCAGTATTCT. Protein sequence: CASRTSGYSTDTQYS.

Many counts were recorded for this clonotype. The genes are TRBV20-1 and TRBJ2-7; the match to TRBD1 covers 8 bases. This CDR3 spans 14 amino acids. From germline, CDR1 is DFQATT and CDR2 SNEGSKA (reference sequence). The V gene end was trimmed by 3 bases and the J gene end by 6 bases; junction bases not matched to a gene: 10. CDR3 sequence: CSASSRLTGGEQYF. In DNA form, the CDR3 reads TGCAGTGCTAGTTCTAGACTAACAGGGGGCGAGCAGTACTTC.

This clonotype was counted at least ten times. This chain links TRBV11-2 with TRBJ2-7; unclear D gene. V was clipped by 3 bases and J by 0 bases, with 12 bases between them. The CDR3 covers 15 residues. The germline V gene has CDR1 SGHAT and CDR2 FQNNGV. In DNA form, the CDR3 reads TGTGCCAGCAGCTTCGGAAATGCAGGCTCCTACGAGCAGTACTTC. This encodes CASSFGNAGSYEQYF.

This chain joins TRBV7-9 and TRBJ2-5, with D perhaps TRBD2 (6 bases). V was pared by 6 bases and J by 2 bases, with 19 bases between. CDR1 is SEHNR, CDR2 FQNEAQ, per germline (reference sequence). The CDR3 runs to 16 residues. This chain's CDR3 is CASRPSREYQQETQYF. CDR3 bases: TGTGCCAGCAGACCATCCCGGGAGTACCAGCAAGAGACCCAGTACTTC.

The chain links TRBV30 to TRBJ1-1; D remains unclear. The CDR3 sequence is 14 residues long. From germline, CDR1 is GTSNPN and CDR2 SVGIG (reference sequence). V dropped 4 bases and J dropped 0 bases, with 12 bases sitting between them. DNA of the CDR3: TGTGCCTGGAAAAACCAGGCGTTGAACACTGAAGCTTTCTTT. Amino acid sequence: CAWKNQALNTEAFF.

The gene calls are TRBV6-5 and TRBJ2-1; D unclear. CDR3 length: 13 amino acids. Trimming cost V 2 bases and J 7 bases, with 9 bases left between them. Germline CDR1 and CDR2: MNHEY and SVGAGI. CDR3 in DNA: TGTGCCAGCAGTTACATTGGCGTGAATGAGCAGTTCTTC. It is translated as CASSYIGVNEQFF.

This clonotype was recorded once. V usage is TRBV4-1 and J usage is TRBJ1-2; D possibly corresponds to TRBD1 (6 bases). This CDR3 comprises 15 residues. The germline V gene encodes CDR1 MGHRA and CDR2 YSYEKL. V lost 7 bases, J lost 8 bases, and 23 bases lay in between. CDR3 coding DNA: TGCGCCAGCACAACTCTACAGGGATATGGGGAAGGCTACACCTTC. It codes for CASTTLQGYGEGYTF.

This clonotype came up many times. The rearrangement uses TRBV11-3 and TRBJ2-5; TRBD2 might be the D (6 bases). V was trimmed by 4 bases and J by 7 bases, leaving 16 bases between them. The germline V gene has CDR1 SGHNT and CDR2 YENEEA. The CDR3 runs to 14 residues. The CDR3 DNA reads as TGTGCCAGCAGCTCCGGGCGGGGCTGGGGGACCCAGTACTTC. This codes for CASSSGRGWGTQYF.

The chain couples TRBV4-3 to TRBJ2-7; D is uncertain. V was clipped by 3 bases and J by 1 base, with 13 bases between them. The germline CDR1 and CDR2 sequences are LGHNA and YSLEER. This CDR3 comprises 15 residues. CDR3 sequence reads: CASSQVKDGSYEQYF. CDR3 nucleotide sequence: TGCGCCAGCAGCCAGGTCAAGGACGGGTCCTACGAGCAGTACTTC.

Comment on this clonotype: This may be a read error: a much more frequent sequence differs by one nucleotide. V and J are TRBV12-3 or TRBV12-4 and TRBJ2-7; D may be TRBD1 or TRBD2 (5 bases each). CDR3 length: 12 residues. The CDR3 nucleotides are TGTGGCAGCAGTAGGGACCAGTACGAGCAGTACTTC. This codes for CGSSRDQYEQYF.

In its sample, this clonotype was seen many times. This chain joins TRBV3-1 and TRBJ1-1; D is undetermined. This CDR3 spans 14 amino acids. Looked up from germline, CDR1 is LGHDT and CDR2 is YNNKEL (reference sequence). V was clipped by 5 bases and J by 0 bases, with 10 bases between them. In nucleotides, the CDR3 is TGTGCCAGCAGCTTTAGTGCCTTGAACACTGAAGCTTTCTTT. This sequence encodes CASSFSALNTEAFF.

For this clonotype: A single base separates this from a much larger clone, so it may be a read error. The chain uses TRBV28 and TRBJ2-1; D is possibly TRBD2 (6 bases). The DNA end is a closer match to TRBJ2-7, so the J assignment may be wrong. In germline, CDR1 is MDHEN, CDR2 SYDVKM. The CDR3 extends over 18 amino acids. DNA for the CDR3: TGTGCCAGCAGCTCCCTGGAGGGTGATAGCGGAGTTTACAATGAGCAGTACTTC. Protein: CASSSLEGDSGVYNEQYF.

This clonotype came up many times. The chain links TRBV6-1 to TRBJ1-5; no clear D. The CDR3 is made up of 16 amino acids. Per germline, CDR1 MNHNS and CDR2 SASEGT. The V gene lost 4 bases and the J gene lost 0 bases, with 13 bases spanning the gap. CDR3 sequence reads: CASSAYSGFSNQPQHF. The DNA of the CDR3 is TGTGCCAGCAGTGCGTATTCGGGGTTTAGCAATCAGCCCCAGCATTTT.

This sequence joins TRBV9 and TRBJ1-2; the D is unclear. Germline loops: CDR1 SGDLS, CDR2 YYNGEE. The V end was cut by 3 bases, the J end by 8 bases, with 14 bases between. There are 13 residues in the CDR3. The CDR3 region is CASSAREVSGYTF. The CDR3 nucleotides are TGTGCCAGCAGCGCCCGAGAAGTCTCAGGCTACACCTTC.

This clonotype occurred many times. The genes are TRBV28 and TRBJ1-5; D gene ambiguous. The CDR3 runs 15 residues. Germline V gives CDR1 MDHEN, CDR2 SYDVKM. V lost 4 bases to trimming and J lost 0 bases, with 10 bases between them. In nucleotides, the CDR3 is TGTGCCAGCAGTTCGGGATTCTATAGCAATCAGCCCCAGCATTTT. This translates into CASSSGFYSNQPQHF.

The rearrangement joins TRBV29-1 to TRBJ2-7; 10 bases fit TRBD1. The trim removed 6 bases at V and 2 bases at J, leaving 7 bases unmatched. Germline-derived CDR1 and CDR2 are SQVTM and ANQGSEA. The CDR3 has 14 amino acids. The CDR3 bases are TGCAGCGTAGCCGACAGGGGGCCCACCTACGAGCAGTACTTC. This gives the protein CSVADRGPTYEQYF.

This clonotype was counted at least ten times. J is TRBJ2-3 and V is TRBV6-1; D remains ambiguous. CDR3 length: 14 amino acids. V lost 5 bases and J 4 bases, leaving 13 bases between the germline ends. Germline V gene lookup returns CDR1 MNHNS and CDR2 SASEGT. CDR3 coding DNA: TGTGCCAGCAGTTCCGTAGGGTATCCAGATACGCAGTATTTT. Its protein product is CASSSVGYPDTQYF.

This clonotype was picked up a small number of times. The genes are TRBV2 and TRBJ2-7, with 9 bases matching TRBD2. Germline CDR1 is SNHLY and CDR2 is FYNNEI. The length of the CDR3 is 15 residues. Germline trimming cut 4 bases from V and 0 bases from J; bases unmatched to any gene: 4. The CDR3 loop reads CASSVTSGFSYEQYF. In DNA form, the CDR3 reads TGTGCCAGCAGTGTGACTAGCGGCTTCTCCTACGAGCAGTACTTC. Looking up the rest from reference TRBV2 and TRBJ2-7 gives the full variable domain: EPEVTQTPSHQVTQMGQEVILRCVPISNHLYFYWYRQILGQKVEFLVSFYNNEISEKSEIFDDQFSVERPDGSNFTLKIRSTKLEDSAMYFCASSVTSGFSYEQYFGPGTRLTVT.